These 15 T cell receptor beta chains originate from one sample sequenced in a study of cytomegalovirus exposure and HLA in healthy donors. The PCR contained 60 Vbeta and 13 Jbeta primers. The table came from immunoSEQ multiplex PCR; TCRdb's copy has only in-frame clones and leaves some out. In the table there are 150,000 to 180,000 clones, about 76% of which are singletons. Source material: PBMCs. The source of these receptors is a man aged 25-40 years in good health and CMV-seropositive.

This chain connects TRBV30 to TRBJ1-1; D is unclear. Germline-derived CDR1 and CDR2 are GTSNPN and SVGIG (reference sequence). The V end was cut by 3 bases, the J end by 4 bases, with 6 bases between. This CDR3 has 11 residues. The CDR3, as DNA: TGTGCCTGGAGCGAGAGCACTGAAGCTTTCTTT. Its protein is CAWSESTEAFF.

In this sample, this clone turned up once. This chain joins TRBV30 and TRBJ1-5, with D possibly being TRBD1 (5 bases). The length of the CDR3 is 13 residues. Germline V gene data show CDR1 as GTSNPN and CDR2 as SVGIG (reference sequence). V was trimmed by 0 bases and J by 6 bases, leaving 9 bases between them. CDR3 DNA sequence: TGTGCCTGGAGTGTACAGGAGAGTCAGCCCCAGCATTTT. It codes for CAWSVQESQPQHF.

This clone was seen a few times. V and J are TRBV6-1 and TRBJ2-7, with D uncertain. Germline-derived CDR1 and CDR2 are MNHNS and SASEGT. This CDR3 contains 12 residues. The V end was cut by 3 bases, the J end by 0 bases, with 3 bases between. For the CDR3, the DNA is TGTGCCAGCAGTGACGGCTCCTACGAGCAGTACTTC. Translated: CASSDGSYEQYF.

The genes are TRBV7-6 and TRBJ2-1; possibly TRBD2 for D (5 bases). Germline lookup yields CDR1 SGHVS and CDR2 FNYEAQ. V lost 5 bases and J lost 6, with 35 bases in between. The CDR3 length is 21 residues. DNA for the CDR3: TGTGCCAGCAGCCCCCATCCCCTCATGGGTACAGTCCGCGGGCCGGGCAATGAGCAGTTCTTC. Protein sequence: CASSPHPLMGTVRGPGNEQFF.

This clone came up a few times. The chain employs TRBV2 and TRBJ2-3; 10 nucleotides agree with TRBD1. The CDR3 has 16 amino acids. Losses at the gene ends were 6 bases for V and 3 bases for J; bases not matched to a gene: 9. Germline loops: CDR1 SNHLY, CDR2 FYNNEI. CDR3: CASRLSTGGSTDTQYF. In DNA, the CDR3 is TGTGCCAGCAGACTTTCGACAGGGGGCAGTACAGATACGCAGTATTTT.

This clone showed up just a few times. V is TRBV29-1 and J is TRBJ2-1, with 8 positions matching TRBD2. Germline-derived CDR1 and CDR2 are SQVTM and ANQGSEA. Trimming cost V 2 bases and J 8 bases; bases outside gene matches: 8. The CDR3 loop spans 14 amino acids. This chain's CDR3 is CSVERSGGADEQFF. CDR3 DNA: TGCAGCGTTGAAAGATCCGGGGGGGCCGATGAGCAGTTCTTC.

The chain joins TRBV2 to TRBJ2-5; 10 bases are a match to TRBD2. Germline assignment: CDR1 SNHLY and CDR2 FYNNEI. This CDR3 is built from 16 residues. The trim removed 4 bases at V and 1 base at J, leaving 6 bases unmatched. In nucleotides, the CDR3 is TGTGCCAGCAGTGTGGTGACTAGCGGGCCCCAAGAGACCCAGTACTTC. Translated, it gives CASSVVTSGPQETQYF. The full variable domain, its missing parts supplied by reference TRBV2 and TRBJ2-5, is EPEVTQTPSHQVTQMGQEVILRCVPISNHLYFYWYRQILGQKVEFLVSFYNNEISEKSEIFDDQFSVERPDGSNFTLKIRSTKLEDSAMYFCASSVVTSGPQETQYFGPGTRLLVL.

The chain recombines TRBV4-2 with TRBJ2-3, with 8 bases lining up with TRBD2. The CDR3 is made up of 16 amino acids. J gave up 4 bases and V 1 base, and 7 bases lay outside the gene matches. Per the germline V gene, CDR1 is LGHNA and CDR2 is YNFKEQ. CDR3 region: CASSQGRGGLADTQYF. The CDR3 nucleotides read TGTGCCAGCAGCCAAGGACGGGGGGGCCTCGCAGATACGCAGTATTTT.

The gene calls are TRBV19 and TRBJ2-7; TRBD2 is a possible D gene (7 bases). The CDR3 is made up of 15 amino acids. V was shortened by 6 bases and J by 2 bases, with 17 bases between the two germline ends. The germline V gene encodes CDR1 LNHDA and CDR2 SQIVND (reference sequence). CDR3 residues: CASRRGGGPPYEQYF. The CDR3 nucleotides read TGTGCCAGTAGGAGGGGGGGCGGACCCCCCTACGAGCAGTACTTC. The full variable domain, rest sourced from reference TRBV19 and TRBJ2-7, is DGGITQSPKYLFRKEGQNVTLSCEQNLNHDAMYWYRQDPGQGLRLIYYSQIVNDFQKGDIAEGYSVSREKKESFPLTVTSAQKNPTAFYLCASRRGGGPPYEQYFGPGTRLTVT.

This clone has just one count. CDR3 in amino acids: CATSRASGIAEAFF. CDR3 bases: TGTGCCACCAGCAGAGCATCGGGGATCGCTGAAGCTTTCTTT. This chain connects TRBV15 to TRBJ1-1; D not resolved. V shed 1 base and J shed 6 bases, with 12 bases lying between them. Germline loops: CDR1 LNHNV, CDR2 YYDKDF (reference sequence). The CDR3 has 14 residues.

This sequence joins TRBV19 and TRBJ2-7; D perhaps matches TRBD1 (6 bases). Trimming shortened V by 1 base and J by 1 base, and 8 bases separated the two germline ends. Germline CDR1 is LNHDA and CDR2 is SQIVND (reference sequence). CDR3 size: 14 residues. The CDR3 DNA is TGTGCCAGTAGTATAGGTCAGGGGTCCTACGAGCAGTACTTC. This gives the protein CASSIGQGSYEQYF.

The chain employs TRBV5-1 and TRBJ2-1; D remains unclear. The germline CDR1 and CDR2 sequences are SGHRS and YFSETQ. CDR3 size: 14 residues. Trimming removed 2 bases at V and 0 bases at J, with 6 bases between. Here the CDR3 DNA reads TGCGCCAGCAGCTTAATGAGCTCCTACAATGAGCAGTTCTTC. Translating it yields CASSLMSSYNEQFF. Full variable domain (rest looked up from reference TRBV5-1 and TRBJ2-1): KAGVTQTPRYLIKTRGQQVTLSCSPISGHRSVSWYQQTPGQGLQFLFEYFSETQRNKGNFPGRFSGRQFSNSRSEMNVSTLELGDSALYLCASSLMSSYNEQFFGPGTRLTVL.

In this sample, this clone turned up once. This chain uses TRBV27 with TRBJ2-1; D might be TRBD2 (7 bases). Germline loops: CDR1 MNHEY, CDR2 SMNVEV (reference sequence). The ends were cut back, 6 bases at V and 9 bases at J, with 12 bases in the middle. This CDR3 is 12 amino acids long. CDR3 amino acids: CASSHGGPEQFF. CDR3 in DNA: TGTGCCAGCAGCCACGGGGGGCCTGAGCAGTTCTTC.

The chain carries TRBV19 and TRBJ1-5; D uncertain. The length of the CDR3 is 18 residues. The V gene's germline CDR1 is LNHDA and CDR2 SQIVND (reference sequence). V lost 5 bases and J lost 2, with 22 bases in between. CDR3 sequence: CASSQVGVGLTRNQPQHF. CDR3 in DNA: TGTGCCAGTAGTCAGGTCGGGGTGGGCCTTACCCGCAATCAGCCCCAGCATTTT.

This chain connects TRBV6-5 to TRBJ2-6; D is perhaps TRBD1 (5 bases). Germline lookup yields CDR1 MNHEY and CDR2 SVGAGI. V lost 6 bases, J lost 0 bases, and 9 bases lay in between. The CDR3 length is 15 residues. This CDR3 is CASRTARSGANVLTF. The CDR3, as DNA: TGTGCCAGCAGGACAGCCCGCTCTGGGGCCAACGTCCTGACTTTC.